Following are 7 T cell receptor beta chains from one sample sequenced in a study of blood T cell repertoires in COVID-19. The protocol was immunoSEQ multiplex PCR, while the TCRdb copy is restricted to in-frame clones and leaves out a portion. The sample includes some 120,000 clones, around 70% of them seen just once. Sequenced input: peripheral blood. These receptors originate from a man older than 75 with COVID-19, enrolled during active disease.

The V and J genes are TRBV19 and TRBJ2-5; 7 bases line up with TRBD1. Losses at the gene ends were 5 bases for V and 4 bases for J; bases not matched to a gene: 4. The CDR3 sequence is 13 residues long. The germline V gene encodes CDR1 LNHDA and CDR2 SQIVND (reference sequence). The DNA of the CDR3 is TGTGCCAGTAGTTTGAGGGGGCGAGAGACCCAGTACTTC. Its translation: CASSLRGRETQYF.

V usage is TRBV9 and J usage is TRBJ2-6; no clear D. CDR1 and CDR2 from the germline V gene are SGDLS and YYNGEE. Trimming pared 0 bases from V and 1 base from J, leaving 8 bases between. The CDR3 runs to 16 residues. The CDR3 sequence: CASSVGSRSGANVLTF. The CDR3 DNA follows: TGTGCCAGCAGCGTAGGGTCCAGATCTGGGGCCAACGTCCTGACTTTC. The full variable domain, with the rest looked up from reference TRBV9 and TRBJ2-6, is DSGVTQTPKHLITATGQRVTLRCSPRSGDLSVYWYQQSLDQGLQFLIQYYNGEERAKGNILERFSAQQFPDLHSELNLSSLELGDSALYFCASSVGSRSGANVLTFGAGSRLTVL.

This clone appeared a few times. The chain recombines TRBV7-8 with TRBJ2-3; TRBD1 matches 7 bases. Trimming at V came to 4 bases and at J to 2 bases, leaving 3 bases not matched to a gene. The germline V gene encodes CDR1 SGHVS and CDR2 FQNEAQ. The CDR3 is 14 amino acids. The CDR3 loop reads CASSWGTDTDTQYF. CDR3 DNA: TGTGCCAGCAGCTGGGGGACAGACACAGATACGCAGTATTTT.

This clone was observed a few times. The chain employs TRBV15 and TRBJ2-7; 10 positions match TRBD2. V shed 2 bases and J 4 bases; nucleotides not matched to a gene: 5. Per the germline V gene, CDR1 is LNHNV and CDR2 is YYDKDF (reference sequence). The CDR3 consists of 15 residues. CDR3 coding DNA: TGTGCCACCAGCAGAACCGCTAGCGGGAGTTACGAGCAGTACTTC. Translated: CATSRTASGSYEQYF.

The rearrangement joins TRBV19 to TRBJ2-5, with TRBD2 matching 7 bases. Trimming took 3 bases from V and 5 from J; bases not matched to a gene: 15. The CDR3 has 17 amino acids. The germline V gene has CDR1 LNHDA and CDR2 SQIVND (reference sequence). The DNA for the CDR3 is TGTGCCAGTAGTATCCTGGATGAGGGAGGGCCGAGTGAGACCCAGTACTTC. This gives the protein CASSILDEGGPSETQYF.

The DNA of the CDR3 is TGTGCCTGGAGTCCGAAGCCTATCACCTTC. Its translation is CAWSPKPITF. The V call is TRBV30, the J call TRBJ1-2; unclear D gene. The germline gives CDR1 GTSNPN, CDR2 SVGIG (reference sequence). Between the trimmed V and J ends, which lost 2 bases and 13 bases, there was a span of 11 bases. The length of the CDR3 is 10 residues.

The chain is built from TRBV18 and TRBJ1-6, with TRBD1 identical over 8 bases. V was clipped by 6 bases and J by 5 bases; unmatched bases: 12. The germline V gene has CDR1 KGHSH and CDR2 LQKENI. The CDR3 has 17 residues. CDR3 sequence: CASSYHQGALDNSPLHF. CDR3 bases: TGTGCCAGCTCGTACCACCAGGGGGCGCTGGATAATTCACCCCTCCACTTT.